The text below deals with one TCR beta chain. This specimen belongs to a study of shared clonotypes between healthy human individuals. Study overall: Donors had three CD4 naive, three CD4 memory, two CD8 naive and one CD8 memory plate apiece.

The CDR3 is 13 amino acids. Germline V gives CDR1 SQVTM, CDR2 ANQGSEA. V gave up 7 bases and J gave up 2 bases, with 13 bases separating them. Per the study methods: Junction-only sequences without quality scores came from ImmunoSEQ, so filtering differed. Sequencing was performed with immunoSEQ multiplex PCR; in TCRdb, only in-frame clones are kept and a portion is missing. For V, J and clone size, that table is used; D and trimming come from the DNA. The data show 1.4 million to 1.5 million clones, roughly 97% seen once. V is TRBV29-1 and J is TRBJ2-3; D is tentatively TRBD1 or TRBD2 (5 bases each). The TCR comes from a man aged 30 to 45 in good health. Sequencing input: naive CD4+ T cells sorted from blood. Specified subset: CD45RA+ positively selected. CDR3 sequence: CSGSGTNTDTQYF. The CDR3 DNA reads as TGCAGCGGATCGGGGACCAACACAGATACGCAGTATTTT.